Following are 25 T cell receptor beta chains from one sample sequenced in a study of memory CD4+ T cells and cytomegalovirus serostatus (dated by TCRdb to between 2018 and 2021). Receptor amplification or capture employed the immunoSEQ multiplex PCR assay. Entries here come from immuneACCESS through TCRdb and include only in-frame sequences with V and J called. Some clones fail to appear in such tables; in the studies checked, an unresolved V gene covers under half of the shortfall, and the cause of the remainder is unknown. The table for this sample lists 40,000 to 45,000 clones; over 60% of them were counted only once. The top ten hold about 2.1% of the sample. Single viable CD3+CD4+CD8-CD45RO+ cells were sorted as memory CD4+ T cells on a FACSAria II. Source material: memory CD4+ T cells from blood. These receptor sequences come from an adult in good health and CMV-seronegative.

CDR3 loop: CSLTAGARTDTQYF. CDR3 DNA sequence: TGCAGCCTCACGGCGGGGGCTCGCACAGATACGCAGTATTTT. The gene calls are TRBV29-1 and TRBJ2-3; possible D gene TRBD2, 7 bases. Germline CDR1 is SQVTM and CDR2 is ANQGSEA. Deletions cut 8 bases from V and 1 base from J, with 16 bases between. The CDR3 runs 14 residues.

This sequence joins TRBV7-9 and TRBJ1-2, with 8 bases fitting TRBD1. With V trimmed by 6 bases and J by 4 bases, 13 bases remained unmatched. The CDR3 sequence is 16 residues long. CDR1 is SEHNR and CDR2 is FQNEAQ in the germline V gene (reference sequence). The CDR3 is CASREGRGRLGYGYTF. The CDR3 nucleotides are TGTGCCAGCAGGGAGGGCAGGGGGCGCCTAGGCTATGGCTACACCTTC.

The rearrangement joins TRBV5-6 to TRBJ2-2, with no clear D. Germline V gene data show CDR1 as SGHDT and CDR2 as YYEEEE. Trimming removed 0 bases at V and 4 bases at J, with 7 bases between. The CDR3 covers 14 residues. The CDR3 loop is CASSLAEFTGELFF. The DNA of the CDR3 is TGTGCCAGCAGCTTGGCCGAGTTCACCGGGGAGCTGTTTTTT.

CDR3 protein: CASSPRVTGSTEAFF. The CDR3 DNA reads TGTGCCAGTAGTCCAAGGGTCACAGGGAGCACTGAAGCTTTCTTT. This chain joins TRBV19 and TRBJ1-1; D perhaps matches TRBD1 (6 bases). Trimming removed 5 bases at V and 4 bases at J, with 17 bases between. This CDR3 contains 15 residues. The germline V gene encodes CDR1 LNHDA and CDR2 SQIVND (reference sequence).

The chain has TRBV4-1 and TRBJ1-4; D is perhaps TRBD1 (5 bases). The CDR3 is made up of 15 amino acids. Per germline, CDR1 MGHRA and CDR2 YSYEKL. V lost 4 bases to trimming and J lost 3 bases, with 12 bases between them. The CDR3 bases are TGCGCCAGCAGCCTATGGGACGGTGCTAATGAAAAACTGTTTTTT. It encodes CASSLWDGANEKLFF.

This clone is medium-sized within its sample. V and J are TRBV19 and TRBJ1-1; no definite D call. Trimming removed 5 bases from V and 5 bases from J, with 18 bases in between. Germline lookup yields CDR1 LNHDA and CDR2 SQIVND (reference sequence). The CDR3 has 15 residues. In nucleotides, the CDR3 is TGTGCCAGTAGTTCAATACCGAGGAGTGGGACTGAAGCTTTCTTT. Amino acid sequence: CASSSIPRSGTEAFF.

The genes are TRBV7-9 and TRBJ2-2; 11 positions agree with TRBD2. Germline values: CDR1 SEHNR, CDR2 FQNEAQ (reference sequence). V lost 6 bases and J lost 6; bases outside the gene matches: 18. The CDR3 contains 19 residues. The CDR3 sequence: CASSPGLAGVLMGSGELFF. The DNA for the CDR3 is TGTGCCAGCAGTCCTGGACTAGCGGGTGTCCTTATGGGGTCCGGGGAGCTGTTTTTT.

This clone was observed a handful of times. The chain uses TRBV28 and TRBJ2-2, with D tentatively TRBD1 or TRBD2 (5 bases each). In germline, CDR1 is MDHEN, CDR2 SYDVKM. With 3 bases removed from V and 4 bases from J, the gap between germline ends came to 18 bases. The CDR3 covers 17 residues. The CDR3 DNA reads as TGTGCCAGCAGTTTGCACCCCGAGATCGGGGCCACCGGGGAGCTGTTTTTT. This codes for CASSLHPEIGATGELFF. The full variable domain, with the rest looked up from reference TRBV28 and TRBJ2-2, is DVKVTQSSRYLVKRTGEKVFLECVQDMDHENMFWYRQDPGLGLRLIYFSYDVKMKEKGDIPEGYSVSREKKERFSLILESASTNQTSMYLCASSLHPEIGATGELFFGEGSRLTVL.

This chain uses TRBV28 with TRBJ1-1; D is ambiguous. This CDR3 contains 15 residues. The V and J ends lost 6 bases and 4 bases respectively, with 18 bases between them. Germline CDR1 reads MDHEN; CDR2 reads SYDVKM. DNA of the CDR3: TGTGCCAGCAGGCCATGGCGTGGGCAAGGCACTGAAGCTTTCTTT. This encodes CASRPWRGQGTEAFF.

The chain is built from TRBV2 and TRBJ2-7; the D gene is possibly TRBD1 (5 bases). Germline V gene sequence: CDR1 SNHLY, CDR2 FYNNEI. V was shortened by 5 bases and J by 3 bases, with 11 bases between the two germline ends. CDR3 size: 13 residues. DNA of the CDR3: TGTGCCAGCAGTTTCGCAGGGATCTACGAGCAGTACTTC. Its protein is CASSFAGIYEQYF.

The chain combines TRBV9 with TRBJ1-4; D is ambiguous. The CDR3 covers 14 residues. Germline V gene sequence: CDR1 SGDLS, CDR2 YYNGEE. Trimming left V 0 bases short and J 1 base short, with 4 bases between. CDR3 DNA: TGTGCCAGCAGCGTAGGGATAACTAATGAAAAACTGTTTTTT. It yields the protein CASSVGITNEKLFF.

The chain joins TRBV6-6 to TRBJ1-5, with D perhaps TRBD1 (6 bases). This CDR3 contains 14 residues. Germline V gene data show CDR1 as MNHNY and CDR2 as SVGAGI (reference sequence). Deletions cut 6 bases from V and 7 bases from J, with 16 bases between. CDR3 DNA sequence: TGTGCCAGCAGCCGCCGGACGGGGGCCCAGCCCCAGCATTTT. Amino acid sequence: CASSRRTGAQPQHF.

The chain is built from TRBV4-2 and TRBJ2-3; 11 positions match TRBD1. This CDR3 comprises 17 residues. Germline CDR1 LGHNA, CDR2 YNFKEQ. The J segment lost 4 bases and the V segment lost 4 bases, leaving 10 bases of the junction unmatched. The CDR3 sequence: CASSRNPGGQGADTQYF. CDR3 coding DNA: TGTGCCAGCAGCCGTAACCCGGGGGGACAGGGGGCAGATACGCAGTATTTT.

The V gene is TRBV29-1, the J gene TRBJ1-1; D possibly corresponds to TRBD1 (6 bases). The CDR3 has 14 residues. The V end was cut by 6 bases, the J end by 6 bases, with 20 bases between. Germline assignment: CDR1 SQVTM and CDR2 ANQGSEA. The CDR3 protein is CSVGGAQGSSEAFF. For the CDR3, the DNA is TGCAGCGTCGGGGGGGCACAGGGTTCTTCTGAAGCTTTCTTT.

In its sample, this clone was seen once. The rearrangement links TRBV5-1 to TRBJ2-2; perhaps TRBD2 as D (7 bases). V was trimmed by 4 bases and J by 7 bases, leaving 14 bases between them. This CDR3 is 14 amino acids long. Germline V gives CDR1 SGHRS, CDR2 YFSETQ. The CDR3 nucleotides are TGCGCCAGCAGCCCACGGGGGGCTGGCGGGGAGCTGTTTTTT. This encodes CASSPRGAGGELFF. The full variable domain, with the rest looked up from reference TRBV5-1 and TRBJ2-2, is KAGVTQTPRYLIKTRGQQVTLSCSPISGHRSVSWYQQTPGQGLQFLFEYFSETQRNKGNFPGRFSGRQFSNSRSEMNVSTLELGDSALYLCASSPRGAGGELFFGEGSRLTVL.

The V call is TRBV20-1, the J call TRBJ2-1; D gene unclear. In germline, CDR1 is DFQATT, CDR2 SNEGSKA (reference sequence). V dropped 6 bases and J dropped 9 bases, with 12 bases sitting between them. The CDR3 loop spans 11 amino acids. CDR3 DNA: TGCAGTGCCGTTACTCGAGTTGAGCAGTTCTTC. It encodes CSAVTRVEQFF.

This clone has just a few counts. V is TRBV7-9 and J is TRBJ1-1; D is ambiguous. Deletions cut 5 bases from V and 6 bases from J, with 13 bases between. This CDR3 contains 13 residues. The V gene's germline CDR1 is SEHNR and CDR2 FQNEAQ (reference sequence). CDR3 region: CASSTSGGAEAFF. The CDR3 nucleotides read TGTGCCAGCAGCACCTCGGGTGGCGCTGAAGCTTTCTTT. The full variable domain, its missing parts supplied by reference TRBV7-9 and TRBJ1-1, is DTGVSQNPRHKITKRGQNVTFRCDPISEHNRLYWYRQTLGQGPEFLTYFQNEAQLEKSRLLSDRFSAERPKGSFSTLEIQRTEQGDSAMYLCASSTSGGAEAFFGQGTRLTVV.

The chain joins TRBV5-1 to TRBJ2-3, with 7 bases matching TRBD2. CDR1 is SGHRS and CDR2 is YFSETQ in the germline V gene. The CDR3 loop spans 15 amino acids. Losses at the gene ends were 3 bases for V and 0 bases for J; bases not matched to a gene: 4. The chain's CDR3 is CASSYLAESTDTQYF. CDR3 in DNA: TGCGCCAGCAGCTACCTAGCGGAAAGCACAGATACGCAGTATTTT.

V and J are TRBV7-9 and TRBJ1-2; D unresolved. This CDR3 comprises 14 residues. CDR1 and CDR2 (germline): SEHNR, FQNEAQ (reference sequence). Trimming shortened V by 5 bases and J by 0 bases, and 10 bases separated the two germline ends. The CDR3 DNA is TGTGCCAGCAGCGCCTACAGAGCTAACTATGGCTACACCTTC. Protein: CASSAYRANYGYTF.

CDR3 in DNA: TGTGCCGGCCAGGGGGCGAGGGATTCACCCCTCCACTTT. Its protein product is CAGQGARDSPLHF. The chain is built from TRBV2 and TRBJ1-6; 8 nucleotides match TRBD1. CDR1 is SNHLY and CDR2 is FYNNEI in the germline V gene. The trim removed 11 bases at V and 8 bases at J, leaving 8 bases unmatched. This CDR3 is 13 amino acids long.

The chain uses TRBV5-3 and TRBJ1-6; D remains unclear. TRBV5-3 is an open reading frame, and its role is uncertain. V shed 1 base and J shed 3 bases, with 14 bases lying between them. The CDR3 has 17 amino acids. The CDR3 spells CARSLRRAHYYNSPLHF. CDR3 in DNA: TGTGCCAGAAGCTTGAGGAGGGCCCATTACTATAATTCACCCCTCCACTTT.

The chain recombines TRBV9 with TRBJ2-1; 10 bases fit TRBD2. The CDR3 is 13 residues long. Trimming removed 4 bases from V and 10 bases from J; junction bases left unmatched: 5. Germline V lookup: CDR1 SGDLS, CDR2 YYNGEE. The CDR3 loop is CASSRTSGGEQFF. The DNA of the CDR3 is TGTGCCAGCAGCCGGACTAGCGGCGGGGAGCAGTTCTTC.

The V and J genes are TRBV5-6 and TRBJ1-2, with TRBD1 identical over 9 bases. Per the germline V gene, CDR1 is SGHDT and CDR2 is YYEEEE. This CDR3 region has 15 residues. Trimming cost V 5 bases and J 3 bases; bases outside gene matches: 8. CDR3 sequence: CASSPQGAQHYGYTF. DNA for the CDR3: TGTGCCAGCAGTCCACAGGGGGCGCAGCACTATGGCTACACCTTC.

In its sample, this clone is medium-sized. The chain is built from TRBV9 and TRBJ1-1; D might be TRBD1 (6 bases). Germline V gives CDR1 SGDLS, CDR2 YYNGEE. This CDR3 has 13 amino acids. Between the trimmed V and J ends, which lost 0 bases and 5 bases, there was a span of 8 bases. For the CDR3, the DNA is TGTGCCAGCAGCGTAGGAACAGGGACTGAAGCTTTCTTT. This translates into CASSVGTGTEAFF. Full variable domain (remainder filled in from reference TRBV9 and TRBJ1-1): DSGVTQTPKHLITATGQRVTLRCSPRSGDLSVYWYQQSLDQGLQFLIQYYNGEERAKGNILERFSAQQFPDLHSELNLSSLELGDSALYFCASSVGTGTEAFFGQGTRLTVV.

CDR3 region: CSVGPSHGAFF. CDR3 nucleotide sequence: TGCAGCGTCGGACCTTCTCATGGGGCTTTCTTT. The chain combines TRBV29-1 with TRBJ1-1; D ambiguous. The ends were cut back, 6 bases at V and 11 bases at J, with 16 bases in the middle. CDR3 length: 11 residues. The germline CDR1 and CDR2 sequences are SQVTM and ANQGSEA.